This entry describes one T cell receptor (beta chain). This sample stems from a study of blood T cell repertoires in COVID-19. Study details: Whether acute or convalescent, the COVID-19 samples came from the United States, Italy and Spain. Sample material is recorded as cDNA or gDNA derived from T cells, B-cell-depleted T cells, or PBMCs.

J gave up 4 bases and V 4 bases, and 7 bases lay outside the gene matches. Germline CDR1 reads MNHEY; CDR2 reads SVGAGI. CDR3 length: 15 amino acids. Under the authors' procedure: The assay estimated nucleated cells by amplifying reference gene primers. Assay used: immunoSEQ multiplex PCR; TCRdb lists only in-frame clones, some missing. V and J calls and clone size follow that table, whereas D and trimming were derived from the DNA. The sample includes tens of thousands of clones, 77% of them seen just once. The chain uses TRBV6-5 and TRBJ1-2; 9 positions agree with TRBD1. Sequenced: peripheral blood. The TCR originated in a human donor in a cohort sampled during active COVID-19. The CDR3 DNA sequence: TGTGCCAGCAGTTGGGACAGGGATAGACTCTATGGCTACACCTTC. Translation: CASSWDRDRLYGYTF.